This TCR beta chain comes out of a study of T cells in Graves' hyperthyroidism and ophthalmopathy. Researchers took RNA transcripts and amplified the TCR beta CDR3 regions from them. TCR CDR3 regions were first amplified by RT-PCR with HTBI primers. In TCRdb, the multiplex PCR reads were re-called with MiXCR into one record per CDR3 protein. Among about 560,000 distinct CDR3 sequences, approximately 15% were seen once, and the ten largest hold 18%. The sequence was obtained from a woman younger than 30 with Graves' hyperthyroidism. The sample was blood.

This CDR3 is CASSFLDRLRSGYTF. As DNA, the CDR3 is TGTGCCAGCAGTTTCTTGGACAGGCTCAGGTCTGGCTACACCTTC. The chain links TRBV12-3 or TRBV12-4 to TRBJ1-2, with 7 positions matching TRBD1. V shed 3 bases and J 7 bases; nucleotides not matched to a gene: 11. CDR3 length: 15 residues.